These 25 T cell receptor beta chains originate from one sample sequenced in a study of cytomegalovirus exposure and HLA in healthy donors. Assay: immunoSEQ multiplex PCR; the TCRdb copy retains only in-frame clones and omits some. The sample shows 150,000 to 200,000 clones, roughly 90% of them seen only once. The sample was PBMCs. These receptors were collected from a woman under 30 in good health and CMV-seropositive.

The rearrangement joins TRBV10-3 to TRBJ2-4; 8 nucleotides agree with TRBD1. After removal of 5 bases from V and 7 bases from J, the junction contained 4 bases not matched to a gene. Per the germline V gene, CDR1 is ENHRY and CDR2 is SYGVKD. The CDR3 loop spans 13 amino acids. For the CDR3, the DNA is TGTGCCATCAGTTGGACAGGGCAGAACATTCAGTACTTC. Protein product: CAISWTGQNIQYF.

The V gene is TRBV18, the J gene TRBJ2-1; 7 bases are shared with TRBD2. The V segment lost 0 bases and the J segment 7 bases; nucleotides outside the gene matches: 3. The CDR3 loop spans 14 amino acids. The germline CDR1 and CDR2 sequences are KGHSH and LQKENI. This CDR3 reads CASSPPGGSNEQFF. CDR3 DNA: TGTGCCAGCTCACCACCGGGCGGGAGTAATGAGCAGTTCTTC.

The chain has TRBV5-8 and TRBJ2-1; D might be TRBD1 (6 bases). CDR3 length equals 15 residues. Per the germline V gene, CDR1 is SGHTS and CDR2 is YDEGEE. V lost 1 base and J lost 7, with 15 bases in between. Here the CDR3 DNA reads TGTGCCAGCAGCTTGCTTACAGGGACCTTAAATGAGCAGTTCTTC. Translation gives CASSLLTGTLNEQFF.

The chain carries TRBV5-4 and TRBJ2-5; TRBD1 matches 8 bases. Unmatched junction bases numbered 4, after V lost 0 bases and J lost 3 bases. The CDR3 is 15 amino acids. In germline, CDR1 is SGHNT, CDR2 YYREEE (reference sequence). The CDR3 here is CASSLASGGEETQYF. As DNA, the CDR3 is TGTGCCAGCAGCTTGGCCTCAGGGGGCGAAGAGACCCAGTACTTC.

This chain uses TRBV9 with TRBJ1-1; TRBD1 might be the D (6 bases). CDR3 length: 14 residues. Trimming pared 2 bases from V and 5 bases from J, leaving 13 bases between. The germline V gene has CDR1 SGDLS and CDR2 YYNGEE. The CDR3 sequence is CASSVQGSGTEAFF. Written as DNA, the CDR3 is TGTGCCAGCAGCGTCCAGGGGTCGGGGACTGAAGCTTTCTTT.

CDR3 in amino acids: CASSSQGGQPQHF. The CDR3 bases are TGTGCCAGCAGCTCACAGGGTGGACAGCCCCAGCATTTT. This chain connects TRBV7-3 to TRBJ1-5; weak D call: TRBD1 (6 bases). Trimming removed 4 bases at V and 7 bases at J, with 11 bases between. This CDR3 is built from 13 residues. Germline V gene data show CDR1 as SGHTA and CDR2 as FQGTGA.

The V gene is TRBV5-1, the J gene TRBJ1-1; 7 nucleotides match TRBD1. CDR1 is SGHRS, CDR2 YFSETQ, per germline. V lost 0 bases, J lost 3 bases, and 2 bases stayed unmatched. The CDR3 is made up of 14 amino acids. This chain's CDR3 is CASSLDRGYTEAFF. CDR3 bases: TGCGCCAGCAGCTTGGACAGGGGTTACACTGAAGCTTTCTTT.

This chain uses TRBV6-5 with TRBJ2-1; 8 bases agree with TRBD2. Trimming took 0 bases from V and 8 from J; bases not matched to a gene: 9. Per germline, CDR1 MNHEY and CDR2 SVGAGI. This CDR3 is 16 amino acids long. Here the CDR3 reads CASSYSGQAGEYEQFF. The CDR3 DNA reads as TGTGCCAGCAGTTACTCGGGCCAAGCGGGAGAATATGAGCAGTTCTTC.

The rearrangement uses TRBV4-2 and TRBJ2-2; TRBD2 is a possible D gene (5 bases). This CDR3 comprises 15 residues. The ends were cut back, 5 bases at V and 0 bases at J, with 10 bases in the middle. Germline V lookup: CDR1 LGHNA, CDR2 YNFKEQ. Written as DNA, the CDR3 is TGTGCCAGCAGCGCGGACTCGCCGAACACCGGGGAGCTGTTTTTT. It is translated as CASSADSPNTGELFF.

Concerning this clone itself: At one end the junction does not follow the germline gene, possibly because of a read error. The J gene is TRBJ2-7, the V gene TRBV7-7, with 11 bases that match TRBD1. In germline, CDR1 is SSHAT, CDR2 FNYEAQ (reference sequence). CDR3 size: 17 residues. The chain's CDR3 is CASSLAGIGTGGYEQYF. The CDR3 region has the DNA TGTGCTAGCAGCTTAGCAGGTATAGGGACAGGGGGCTACGAGCAGTACTTC.

This clone showed up just once. The V gene is TRBV12-2, the J gene TRBJ1-5; the D segment call TRBD1 is taken from the table without a DNA check. TRBV12-2 has pseudogene status. The CDR3 loop spans 16 amino acids. The CDR3 DNA reads TGTGCAAGCCTCGGCCGGGACAGGGGGAGCAATCAGCCCCAGCATTTT. Its protein product is CASLGRDRGSNQPQHF.

The chain has TRBV5-3 and TRBJ2-7; 9 positions agree with TRBD1. TRBV5-3 is identified as an open reading frame with a role that is uncertain. This CDR3 is built from 16 residues. J was trimmed by 7 bases and V by 5 bases; bases with no gene match: 16. The DNA for the CDR3 is TGTGCCAGAAGGTCTGCTCCCGGGACAGGGCCGGGTGAGCAGTACTTC. It encodes CARRSAPGTGPGEQYF.

This clone was seen many times. The rearrangement joins TRBV21-1 to TRBJ1-2; the DNA was not compared with TRBD1, the D call given in the table. TRBV21-1 is labeled a pseudogene. This CDR3 spans 15 amino acids. The CDR3 reads CASSTRTGPPYGYTF. Here the CDR3 DNA reads TGTGCCAGCAGCACCCGGACAGGGCCTCCCTATGGCTACACCTTC.

The chain combines TRBV29-1 with TRBJ2-1; 8 bases map to TRBD2. The germline CDR1 and CDR2 sequences are SQVTM and ANQGSEA. The CDR3 loop spans 13 amino acids. The V and J ends lost 6 bases and 7 bases, in that order; junction bases with no gene match: 8. As DNA, the CDR3 is TGCAGCGTGGACGGGAGGGCCCGTAATGAGCAGTTCTTC. Encoded protein: CSVDGRARNEQFF.

V is TRBV4-1 and J is TRBJ2-7, with 11 positions matching TRBD1. CDR1 MGHRA and CDR2 YSYEKL come from the germline V gene. V shed 1 base, J shed 1 base, and the junction held 6 bases outside the gene matches. This CDR3 is 17 amino acids long. CDR3 bases: TGCGCCAGCAGCCAAGCCGGGACAGGGGGGTTGTCCTACGAGCAGTACTTC. Translated: CASSQAGTGGLSYEQYF.

V usage is TRBV2 and J usage is TRBJ1-1, with D perhaps matching TRBD1 (6 bases). Germline V gene lookup returns CDR1 SNHLY and CDR2 FYNNEI. The V gene lost 4 bases and the J gene lost 3 bases, with 18 bases spanning the gap. The CDR3 is 16 amino acids. The CDR3 DNA reads TGTGCCAGCAGTGGGACAGCCCAACGCCACGACACTGAAGCTTTCTTT. This encodes CASSGTAQRHDTEAFF.

This clone has a single count. This chain joins TRBV11-3 and TRBJ2-7, with TRBD1 identical over 8 bases. CDR1 is SGHNT, CDR2 YENEEA, per germline. This CDR3 has 15 residues. V dropped 2 bases and J dropped 4; count of bases not matched to a gene: 7. The DNA of the CDR3 is TGTGCCAGCAGCTTATTTCGGACAGGGTATTACGAGCAGTACTTC. It codes for CASSLFRTGYYEQYF.

The count of this clone is one. The J gene is TRBJ2-3, the V gene TRBV4-1; 8 bases align to TRBD2. CDR1 and CDR2 from the germline V gene are MGHRA and YSYEKL. The V gene end was trimmed by 1 base and the J gene end by 5 bases; junction bases not matched to a gene: 11. This CDR3 has 17 residues. The chain's CDR3 is CASSQGVRSGGVDTQYF. The CDR3 region has the DNA TGCGCCAGCAGCCAAGGAGTCCGCAGCGGGGGAGTAGATACGCAGTATTTT.

The chain uses TRBV5-4 and TRBJ2-7, with TRBD1 identical over 9 bases. CDR1 and CDR2 from the germline V gene are SGHNT and YYREEE (reference sequence). This CDR3 contains 16 residues. Trimming removed 1 base from V and 2 bases from J; junction bases left unmatched: 7. The CDR3 spells CASSLFGGTGTYEQYF. CDR3 bases: TGTGCCAGCAGCTTGTTCGGCGGGACAGGGACCTACGAGCAGTACTTC.

The genes are TRBV11-2 and TRBJ2-1; no reliable D call. The V and J ends lost 2 bases and 7 bases respectively, with 9 bases between them. Germline V gene data show CDR1 as SGHAT and CDR2 as FQNNGV. The CDR3 spans 13 residues. This chain's CDR3 is CASSLLTQNEQFF. CDR3 bases: TGTGCCAGCAGCTTATTAACCCAGAATGAGCAGTTCTTC.

The chain joins TRBV6-5 to TRBJ1-4, with 7 positions matching TRBD1. V gave up 6 bases and J gave up 8 bases; unmatched junction bases: 6. The CDR3 length is 13 residues. The V gene's germline CDR1 is MNHEY and CDR2 SVGAGI. This CDR3 is CASSLLQGEKLFF. CDR3 DNA: TGTGCCAGCAGCTTATTACAGGGGGAAAAACTGTTTTTT.

About this clone: One end of the junction is discordant with germline, which a read error may explain. The chain employs TRBV7-7 and TRBJ2-5, with TRBD1 identical over 7 bases. CDR1 and CDR2 from the germline V gene are SSHAT and FNYEAQ (reference sequence). The CDR3 is made up of 16 amino acids. The CDR3 DNA is TGTGCTAGCAGCTTGGGAGTCGACAGGGCTAAAGAGACCCAGTACTTC. Translated: CASSLGVDRAKETQYF.

Worth noting for this clone: Additional DNA sequences in this sample encode the identical CDR3. The chain has TRBV30 and TRBJ1-1; 8 bases map to TRBD1. The CDR3 has 14 residues. Trimming cost V 0 bases and J 5 bases; bases outside gene matches: 5. CDR1 GTSNPN and CDR2 SVGIG come from the germline V gene (reference sequence). The CDR3 DNA reads as TGTGCCTGGAGTGTAGCAGGGGGCAGAACTGAAGCTTTCTTT. Translating gives CAWSVAGGRTEAFF. Looking up the rest from reference TRBV30 and TRBJ1-1 gives the full variable domain: SQTIHQWPATLVQPVGSPLSLECTVEGTSNPNLYWYRQAAGRGLQLLFYSVGIGQISSEVPQNLSASRPQDRQFILSSKKLLLSDSGFYLCAWSVAGGRTEAFFGQGTRLTVV.

The chain uses TRBV7-9 and TRBJ1-1, with D unclear. Germline V gene lookup returns CDR1 SEHNR and CDR2 FQNEAQ (reference sequence). The CDR3 contains 12 residues. The V and J ends lost 3 bases and 7 bases respectively, with 9 bases between them. In DNA form, the CDR3 reads TGTGCCAGCAGCTTGTTAGTTAGTGAAGCTTTCTTT. This codes for CASSLLVSEAFF.

The chain joins TRBV2 to TRBJ2-2, with 7 bases matching TRBD2. J gave up 2 bases and V 6 bases, and 3 bases lay outside the gene matches. This CDR3 spans 14 amino acids. In germline, CDR1 is SNHLY, CDR2 FYNNEI. CDR3 loop: CASRRGSNTGELFF. The CDR3 DNA sequence: TGTGCCAGCAGGCGCGGGAGTAACACCGGGGAGCTGTTTTTT.